One sample yielded the 21 T cell receptor beta chains listed below, sequenced in a study of T cell changes during pregnancy in multiple sclerosis. The table came from immunoSEQ multiplex PCR; TCRdb's copy has only in-frame clones and leaves some out. The table lists about 20,000 clones, around nine tenths of them singletons, with 20% in the top ten. Sequenced material: CD8+ T cells from peripheral blood mononuclear cells, taken after pregnancy. The receptors derive from a female donor in good health, enrolled as a control in a pregnancy study.

V gene TRBV5-4 combines with J gene TRBJ2-3; D is ambiguous. Deletions cut 4 bases from V and 6 bases from J, with 12 bases between. The CDR3 sequence is 13 residues long. The germline V gene encodes CDR1 SGHNT and CDR2 YYREEE (reference sequence). In DNA form, the CDR3 reads TGTGCCAGCAGCGCCTATCCGCCGGATACGCAGTATTTT. This codes for CASSAYPPDTQYF.

The chain employs TRBV9 and TRBJ2-1, with D perhaps TRBD1 (6 bases). The CDR3 contains 15 residues. Trimming stripped 3 bases from V and 0 bases from J, with 10 bases between. The germline V gene has CDR1 SGDLS and CDR2 YYNGEE. CDR3 DNA: TGTGCCAGCAGCGAGGGACAACTCTCCTACAATGAGCAGTTCTTC. Residues: CASSEGQLSYNEQFF.

The chain links TRBV6-5 to TRBJ2-5, with TRBD2 as a possible D gene (8 bases). The germline gives CDR1 MNHEY, CDR2 SVGAGI. This CDR3 is built from 15 residues. The CDR3 coding sequence is TGTGTCACAGGGGACGCGGGGGGCCGCCAAGAGACCCAGTACTTC. This codes for CVTGDAGGRQETQYF.

The rearrangement joins TRBV7-6 to TRBJ2-5, with 10 positions matching TRBD2. The CDR3 spans 16 residues. Trimming took 4 bases from V and 7 from J; bases not matched to a gene: 12. Per germline, CDR1 SGHVS and CDR2 FNYEAQ. In DNA, the CDR3 is TGTGCCAGCAGCTCGAGCGGACTAGCGGCTGGGGGGACCCAGTACTTC. The encoded protein is CASSSSGLAAGGTQYF.

This clone was detected only once. The V and J genes are TRBV7-9 and TRBJ1-2; TRBD1 matches 7 bases. The CDR3 has 12 amino acids. V shed 4 bases and J 6 bases; nucleotides not matched to a gene: 2. CDR1 is SEHNR and CDR2 is FQNEAQ in the germline V gene (reference sequence). This CDR3 is CASSSGQDGYTF. In nucleotides, the CDR3 is TGTGCCAGCAGCTCCGGACAGGATGGCTACACCTTC. Full variable domain (rest looked up from reference TRBV7-9 and TRBJ1-2): DTGVSQNPRHKITKRGQNVTFRCDPISEHNRLYWYRQTLGQGPEFLTYFQNEAQLEKSRLLSDRFSAERPKGSFSTLEIQRTEQGDSAMYLCASSSGQDGYTFGSGTRLTVV.

This rearrangement joins TRBV12-5 to TRBJ1-5; 7 bases fit TRBD1. The CDR3 sequence is 16 residues long. The V segment lost 5 bases and the J segment 5 bases; nucleotides outside the gene matches: 12. Germline CDR1 LGHNT, CDR2 FRNRAP. This CDR3 reads CASGPLPTGSDQPQHF. The CDR3 coding sequence is TGTGCTAGTGGTCCCCTTCCGACAGGGTCGGATCAGCCCCAGCATTTT.

CDR3 bases: TGTGCCATCAGTCACGGACTAGCGCCCGGGGCCAACGTCCTGACTTTC. Translated, it gives CAISHGLAPGANVLTF. The V gene is TRBV10-3, the J gene TRBJ2-6, with 9 positions matching TRBD2. The CDR3 contains 16 residues. Germline V gives CDR1 ENHRY, CDR2 SYGVKD. Germline trimming cut 5 bases from V and 4 bases from J; bases unmatched to any gene: 6.

This chain uses TRBV4-3 with TRBJ2-1; 10 nucleotides line up with TRBD2. Unmatched junction bases numbered 9, after V lost 4 bases and J lost 6 bases. CDR1 is LGHNA, CDR2 YSLEER, per germline. The CDR3 is made up of 16 amino acids. The CDR3 nucleotides are TGCGCCAGCAGCCGAGCCGGCAGCGGGGGGGTCAATGAGCAGTTCTTC. This encodes CASSRAGSGGVNEQFF.

The V call is TRBV18, the J call TRBJ1-1; 7 bases align to TRBD1. The junction had 9 bases not matched to a gene; V was cut back by 4 bases and J by 4 bases. This CDR3 has 15 amino acids. Germline values: CDR1 KGHSH, CDR2 LQKENI. The CDR3 DNA follows: TGTGCCAGCTCACGCCAAGACAGGGCCGCCACTGAAGCTTTCTTT. As protein: CASSRQDRAATEAFF.

The CDR3 nucleotides read TGCGCCACCTCTGCCAGCTATGGCTACACCTTC. It is translated as CATSASYGYTF. This rearrangement joins TRBV10-2 to TRBJ1-2; D unclear. Germline CDR1 is WSHSY and CDR2 is SAAADI. Trimming pared 10 bases from V and 4 bases from J, leaving 10 bases between. This CDR3 has 11 residues.

The chain links TRBV11-3 to TRBJ2-3, with 9 positions matching TRBD2. V lost 5 bases and J lost 3; bases outside the gene matches: 21. The germline gives CDR1 SGHNT, CDR2 YENEEA. This CDR3 is built from 20 residues. CDR3 in DNA: TGTGCCAGCAGCCCGGACGGGGCGGGGGGGCCTGCCGCGGGGACAGATACGCAGTATTTT. Encoded protein: CASSPDGAGGPAAGTDTQYF. The whole variable domain, filled in from reference TRBV11-3 and TRBJ2-3, reads EAGVVQSPRYKIIEKKQPVAFWCNPISGHNTLYWYLQNLGQGPELLIRYENEEAVDDSQLPKDRFSAERLKGVDSTLKIQPAELGDSAVYLCASSPDGAGGPAAGTDTQYFGPGTRLTVL.

This clone has only one observation. The J gene is TRBJ2-7, the V gene TRBV4-3; 8 nucleotides agree with TRBD2. V lost 1 base and J lost 2; bases outside the gene matches: 4. CDR3 length: 15 residues. The germline V gene has CDR1 LGHNA and CDR2 YSLEER. CDR3 sequence reads: CASSQGRGVPYEQYF. As DNA, the CDR3 is TGCGCCAGCAGCCAAGGGCGGGGGGTCCCCTACGAGCAGTACTTC.

The chain is built from TRBV6-6 and TRBJ2-7, with D possibly matching TRBD1 (6 bases). Trimming removed 6 bases from V and 3 bases from J, with 9 bases in between. This CDR3 region has 12 residues. The V gene's germline CDR1 is MNHNY and CDR2 SVGAGI (reference sequence). The CDR3 region is CASRTRGYEQYF. The CDR3 nucleotides are TGTGCCAGCAGGACCAGGGGCTACGAGCAGTACTTC.

V usage is TRBV7-9 and J usage is TRBJ2-1, with D tentatively TRBD2 (5 bases). The V gene lost 4 bases and the J gene lost 2 bases, with 12 bases spanning the gap. CDR3 size: 15 residues. Germline values: CDR1 SEHNR, CDR2 FQNEAQ (reference sequence). In nucleotides, the CDR3 is TGTGCCAGCAGCTCCGGGGAGAGGCCCTACAATGAGCAGTTCTTC. Protein: CASSSGERPYNEQFF.

The chain combines TRBV7-2 with TRBJ2-1; 7 bases fit TRBD2. Germline V CDR1 and CDR2: SGHTA, FQGNSA. The CDR3 is made up of 13 amino acids. V lost 5 bases to trimming and J lost 4 bases; unmatched junction nucleotides: 2. CDR3: CASSGGGYNEQFF. The CDR3 DNA sequence: TGTGCCAGCAGCGGGGGGGGATACAATGAGCAGTTCTTC.

The rearrangement uses TRBV11-2 and TRBJ1-2, with 8 bases aligning to TRBD1. Trimming cost V 4 bases and J 6 bases; bases outside gene matches: 10. CDR3 length: 15 amino acids. CDR1 SGHAT and CDR2 FQNNGV come from the germline V gene. DNA for the CDR3: TGTGCCAGCAGCTCCGGGACAGGACCCCTTGATGGCTACACCTTC. This translates into CASSSGTGPLDGYTF.

The chain uses TRBV19 and TRBJ2-7; D is possibly TRBD1 (5 bases). Trimming took 5 bases from V and 5 from J, leaving 13 bases between them. The CDR3 length is 13 residues. Germline CDR1 LNHDA, CDR2 SQIVND (reference sequence). The CDR3 region has the DNA TGTGCCAGTAGTTTCTCCGACAGCCACGAGCAGTACTTC. Translating it yields CASSFSDSHEQYF.

Here the CDR3 reads CASSPNSGRAGETQYF. The CDR3, as DNA: TGTGCCAGCAGCCCAAATAGCGGGAGGGCCGGGGAGACCCAGTACTTC. The chain recombines TRBV7-2 with TRBJ2-5; 11 bases align to TRBD2. The length of the CDR3 is 16 residues. The V and J ends lost 5 bases and 5 bases, in that order; junction bases with no gene match: 10. The germline CDR1 and CDR2 sequences are SGHTA and FQGNSA.

The chain has TRBV7-9 and TRBJ2-1; 9 bases are a match to TRBD2. V shed 2 bases and J 9 bases; nucleotides not matched to a gene: 8. Germline loops: CDR1 SEHNR, CDR2 FQNEAQ (reference sequence). The CDR3 consists of 15 residues. The CDR3 DNA is TGTGCCAGCAGCTTAATCGGGGCGGGAGGGGGTGAGCAGTTCTTC. It encodes CASSLIGAGGGEQFF.

The rearrangement joins TRBV9 to TRBJ2-1; 9 bases agree with TRBD2. The length of the CDR3 is 14 residues. Germline V gene sequence: CDR1 SGDLS, CDR2 YYNGEE. Losses at the gene ends were 2 bases for V and 9 bases for J; bases not matched to a gene: 6. CDR3 in DNA: TGTGCCAGCAGCGTTGGCGGGGGGGCCCGTGAGCAGTTCTTC. Amino acids: CASSVGGGAREQFF.

This chain joins TRBV5-5 and TRBJ2-5, with a weak D call TRBD1 (5 bases). Germline CDR1 SGHKS, CDR2 YYEKEE (reference sequence). V was clipped by 4 bases and J by 2 bases, with 9 bases between them. This CDR3 comprises 13 residues. In DNA, the CDR3 is TGTGCCAGCAGCCCGGACATACAAGAGACCCAGTACTTC. Encoded protein: CASSPDIQETQYF.